The sample holds a few counts of the clone carrying this T cell receptor (beta chain). Its antigen is unknown. Via the markers CD45RO/CCR7/CD25/CD127/CD95/CD27, stem cell-like memory, regulatory, central memory and naive CD4+ cells were sorted. Over 95% purity was reached by all sorted populations. Expressed TCRB transcripts were sequenced because the isolated RNA had all been reverse transcribed beforehand. Produced via immunoSEQ multiplex PCR; TCRdb's table is partial and in-frame only. This table has about 900,000 clones, around a sixth appearing once. The data were taken from a study of beta chain features in type 1 diabetes. Study-wide points: For patients, the naive, central memory and Treg TCRB repertoires appeared more alike than for healthy donors.

The sequencing input was naive CD4+ T cells from blood. This sequence was found in a woman between 18 and 29 years old in good health.

In nucleotides, the CDR3 is TGTGCCAGCAGTCTGCTCGGGGCCGGGAGTGAAAAACTGTTTTTT. It specifies CASSLLGAGSEKLFF. The gene calls are TRBV28 and TRBJ1-4, with D possibly being TRBD1 (5 bases). Trimming took 5 bases from V and 7 from J, leaving 17 bases between them. The CDR3 has 15 residues. From germline, CDR1 is MDHEN and CDR2 SYDVKM.